A single sample is the source of the 23 T cell receptor beta chains below, sequenced in a study of regulatory T cells in long-lasting Graves disease. As for time point: persistent/refractory GD, antithyroid drugs over 5 years with positive TRAb. Isolated PBMC RNA provided the starting material for the TCR library. iRepertoire HTBI primers and Arm-PCR of CDR3 regions built TCR beta libraries. A single record per CDR3 protein comes from TCRdb applying MiXCR to the multiplex PCR reads. The sample gives fewer than 450,000 distinct CDR3 sequences, around 24% of which show up once; over 25% is in the top ten. The sequencing used peripheral blood mononuclear cells (PBMCs), collected when the disease was refractory, from a patient treated with antithyroid drugs. Receptors were obtained from a female donor with Graves disease.

The V call is TRBV19, the J call TRBJ2-2; 8 nucleotides align to TRBD2. CDR1 is LNHDA, CDR2 SQIVND, per germline (reference sequence). The CDR3 consists of 15 residues. With V trimmed by 7 bases and J by 4 bases, 8 bases remained unmatched. The CDR3 spells CASNRRREATGELFF. CDR3 nucleotides: TGTGCCAGTAATAGGCGGCGGGAGGCCACCGGGGAGCTGTTTTTT. The entire variable domain, with the rest obtained from reference TRBV19 and TRBJ2-2, is as follows: DGGITQSPKYLFRKEGQNVTLSCEQNLNHDAMYWYRQDPGQGLRLIYYSQIVNDFQKGDIAEGYSVSREKKESFPLTVTSAQKNPTAFYLCASNRRREATGELFFGEGSRLTVL.

This clonotype was seen many times. This chain's CDR3 is CASSESVNQPQHF. CDR3 in DNA: TGTGCCAGCAGTGAGTCCGTCAATCAGCCCCAGCATTTT. The chain has TRBV2 and TRBJ1-5; no reliable D call. The CDR3 spans 13 residues. Germline-derived CDR1 and CDR2 are SNHLY and FYNNEI. The germline V and J ends were trimmed by 3 bases and 3 bases, with 6 bases remaining between them.

This chain uses TRBV9 with TRBJ2-7; 7 bases map to TRBD2. Germline assignment: CDR1 SGDLS and CDR2 YYNGEE. The V and J ends lost 0 bases and 6 bases, in that order; junction bases with no gene match: 6. The CDR3 totals 14 residues. The DNA for the CDR3 is TGTGCCAGCAGCGTAGGTCGAGGGGAGGGCGAGCAGTACTTC. It codes for CASSVGRGEGEQYF.

V and J are TRBV5-1 and TRBJ2-2, with 7 nucleotides matching TRBD2. CDR1 SGHRS and CDR2 YFSETQ come from the germline V gene. CDR3 length: 17 amino acids. Trimming at V came to 3 bases and at J to 5 bases, leaving 13 bases not matched to a gene. The CDR3 DNA reads TGCGCCAGCAGCTCCTCCCCCGGACTAGGCGGGACCGGGGAGCTGTTTTTT. Amino acid sequence: CASSSSPGLGGTGELFF.

This clonotype was counted at least ten times. The chain has TRBV12-3 or TRBV12-4 and TRBJ2-5; D may be TRBD2 (7 bases). V lost 0 bases, J lost 5 bases, and 13 bases lay in between. CDR3 length: 15 residues. The CDR3 loop is CASSLAHGGAETQYF. The DNA of the CDR3 is TGTGCCAGCAGTTTAGCTCATGGGGGGGCGGAGACCCAGTACTTC.

At least ten counts were recorded for this clonotype. The rearrangement joins TRBV12-3 or TRBV12-4 to TRBJ1-1; tentative D call: TRBD1 (6 bases). The CDR3 loop spans 13 amino acids. The ends were cut back, 6 bases at V and 3 bases at J, with 11 bases in the middle. The CDR3 bases are TGTGCCAGCAGCTCCAGGGGTTACACTGAAGCTTTCTTT. It yields the protein CASSSRGYTEAFF.

This clonotype was detected ten times or more. CDR3 sequence reads: CASSTTRTNEKLFF. The CDR3 coding sequence is TGTGCCAGCAGTACAACACGAACTAATGAAAAACTGTTTTTT. V is TRBV12-3 or TRBV12-4 and J is TRBJ1-4; D gene ambiguous. The CDR3 is made up of 14 amino acids. V was pared by 5 bases and J by 1 base, with 8 bases between.

This clonotype came up many times. CDR3 in DNA: TGCAGTGCTAAAGGGGAGGACGAGCAGTACTTC. Encoded protein: CSAKGEDEQYF. The chain uses TRBV20-1 and TRBJ2-7, with D possibly matching TRBD2 (6 bases). The CDR3 runs 11 residues. V dropped 4 bases and J dropped 5 bases, with 9 bases sitting between them. The germline V gene has CDR1 DFQATT and CDR2 SNEGSKA (reference sequence).

Concerning this clonotype: No DNA is shown, since the ends of the CDR3 on it are uncertain; the CDR3 is the one TCRdb lists. The chain uses TRBV20-1 and TRBJ2-7. Germline V gene data show CDR1 as DFQATT and CDR2 as SNEGSKA (reference sequence). The CDR3 length is 15 residues, termini included. The CDR3 is CSARDLTLGTYEQYF.

There are many counts of this clonotype. The chain links TRBV19 to TRBJ1-1; D is undetermined. CDR3 length equals 15 residues. The V gene's germline CDR1 is LNHDA and CDR2 SQIVND (reference sequence). V was pared by 1 base and J by 4 bases, with 13 bases between. The chain's CDR3 is CASSIGLGVGTEAFF. In DNA, the CDR3 is TGTGCCAGTAGTATAGGCCTCGGAGTGGGCACTGAAGCTTTCTTT.

The genes are TRBV9 and TRBJ2-2; perhaps TRBD2 as D (5 bases). Trimming left V 0 bases short and J 4 bases short, with 10 bases between. The CDR3 contains 15 residues. Looked up from germline, CDR1 is SGDLS and CDR2 is YYNGEE. CDR3 in amino acids: CASSVAVAGTGELFF. The CDR3 nucleotides read TGTGCCAGCAGCGTAGCTGTGGCGGGCACCGGGGAGCTGTTTTTT.

Only a few counts were recorded for this clonotype. The chain employs TRBV7-2 and TRBJ2-2; possibly TRBD1 or TRBD2 for D (5 bases each). CDR3 length equals 15 residues. Germline assignment: CDR1 SGHTA and CDR2 FQGNSA. V was cut by 4 bases and J by 7 bases, with 16 bases left in between. The CDR3 here is CASSSYGALSGELFF. In DNA form, the CDR3 reads TGTGCCAGCAGCTCGTACGGGGCTCTTAGCGGGGAGCTGTTTTTT. The entire variable domain, with the rest obtained from reference TRBV7-2 and TRBJ2-2, is as follows: GAGVSQSPSNKVTEKGKDVELRCDPISGHTALYWYRQSLGQGLEFLIYFQGNSAPDKSGLPSDRFSAERTGGSVSTLTIQRTQQEDSAVYLCASSSYGALSGELFFGEGSRLTVL.

The V and J genes are TRBV5-1 and TRBJ1-6, with D possibly being TRBD1 (5 bases). Germline loops: CDR1 SGHRS, CDR2 YFSETQ. This CDR3 has 14 residues. V lost 4 bases, J lost 8 bases, and 13 bases lay in between. The CDR3 region has the DNA TGCGCCAGCAGCCTCACGGTAGGGGATTCACCCCTCCACTTT. Protein product: CASSLTVGDSPLHF.

This clonotype was counted only a few times. The V call is TRBV29-1, the J call TRBJ2-7; 9 positions match TRBD2. V shed 4 bases and J 6 bases; nucleotides not matched to a gene: 7. In germline, CDR1 is SQVTM, CDR2 ANQGSEA. CDR3 size: 13 residues. This chain's CDR3 is CSVGGAGGGEQYF. CDR3 nucleotides: TGCAGCGTTGGAGGAGCGGGAGGAGGCGAGCAGTACTTC.

This clonotype was seen ten or more times. At one end, the junction sequence differs from germline, possibly due to a read error. The chain combines TRBV20-1 with TRBJ2-7, with D hard to call. The germline V gene has CDR1 DFQATT and CDR2 SNEGSKA (reference sequence). The CDR3 consists of 14 residues. CDR3 region: CSARDTVRPYEQYF. CDR3 DNA: TGCAGTGCTCGAGACACCGTTCGGCCCTACGAGCAGTACTTC.

This chain uses TRBV30 with TRBJ2-2; D is perhaps TRBD1 (6 bases). Germline CDR1 reads GTSNPN; CDR2 reads SVGIG (reference sequence). Trimming left V 3 bases short and J 0 bases short, with 8 bases between. The CDR3 length is 14 residues. CDR3: CAWREGANTGELFF. In DNA, the CDR3 is TGTGCCTGGAGAGAGGGGGCGAACACCGGGGAGCTGTTTTTT.

This clonotype was picked up a small number of times. The V call is TRBV20-1, the J call TRBJ1-2; 8 positions match TRBD1. The J segment lost 5 bases and the V segment lost 5 bases, leaving 7 bases of the junction unmatched. Per the germline V gene, CDR1 is DFQATT and CDR2 is SNEGSKA (reference sequence). The CDR3 runs 13 residues. CDR3 residues: CSAAWTGNYGYTF. Written as DNA, the CDR3 is TGCAGTGCTGCTTGGACAGGGAATTATGGCTACACCTTC.

This clonotype was seen more than once but under ten times. This chain joins TRBV3-1 and TRBJ1-5; D might be TRBD1 (5 bases). V lost 0 bases to trimming and J lost 4 bases, with 10 bases between them. The length of the CDR3 is 15 residues. Germline CDR1 LGHDT, CDR2 YNNKEL (reference sequence). CDR3 protein: CASSQDSGDNQPQHF. The CDR3 coding sequence is TGTGCCAGCAGCCAAGATTCGGGGGATAATCAGCCCCAGCATTTT.

This clonotype was seen at least ten times. The J gene is TRBJ2-7, the V gene TRBV5-1; 9 positions match TRBD2. Germline V gene data show CDR1 as SGHRS and CDR2 as YFSETQ. Trimming cost V 6 bases and J 3 bases; bases outside gene matches: 7. The CDR3 runs 14 residues. CDR3 sequence (DNA): TGCGCCAGCAAGGCGGGAGGGCCGGACTACGAGCAGTACTTC. Protein sequence: CASKAGGPDYEQYF.

This clonotype was seen ten or more times. The chain links TRBV20-1 to TRBJ2-7, with D uncertain. The germline V gene has CDR1 DFQATT and CDR2 SNEGSKA (reference sequence). The CDR3 spans 15 residues. Trimming removed 2 bases from V and 5 bases from J, with 19 bases in between. The CDR3 loop is CSARSDGFGGNEQYF. CDR3 sequence (DNA): TGCAGTGCTAGATCGGACGGATTCGGTGGTAACGAGCAGTACTTC.

This clonotype was detected ten times or more. V and J are TRBV27 and TRBJ2-7; a possible D gene is TRBD2 (5 bases). In germline, CDR1 is MNHEY, CDR2 SMNVEV (reference sequence). The CDR3 contains 18 residues. V was pared by 6 bases and J by 2 bases, with 26 bases between. CDR3 loop: CASSQPWVEGGLPYEQYF. The CDR3 DNA follows: TGTGCCAGCAGCCAACCTTGGGTCGAGGGCGGGTTACCCTACGAGCAGTACTTC.

Ten or more counts support this clonotype. The chain joins TRBV20-1 to TRBJ1-1; D gene unclear. The CDR3 spans 14 residues. Germline CDR1 DFQATT, CDR2 SNEGSKA (reference sequence). V gave up 6 bases and J gave up 1 base, with 15 bases separating them. The CDR3: CSAPLGVTNTEAFF. The CDR3 DNA reads TGCAGTGCCCCTCTCGGAGTGACGAACACTGAAGCTTTCTTT.

The rearrangement uses TRBV5-1 and TRBJ2-1; TRBD2 is a possible D gene (5 bases). CDR3 length equals 13 residues. In germline, CDR1 is SGHRS, CDR2 YFSETQ. V dropped 1 base and J dropped 5 bases, with 7 bases sitting between them. CDR3 in DNA: TGCGCCAGCAGCTTGTGGGGAGACAATGAGCAGTTCTTC. It encodes CASSLWGDNEQFF.